This TCR beta chain stems from a study of a mutant IDH1 vaccine in newly diagnosed glioma. For the study at large: Following radiotherapy alone, or alongside temozolomide cycles, vaccination was started after an interval of 4-6 weeks.

This clone occurred once. Antigen specificity is unknown. The V gene's germline CDR1 is SQVTM and CDR2 ANQGSEA. The V and J ends lost 8 bases and 6 bases, in that order; junction bases with no gene match: 15. The CDR3 is 15 amino acids. Study-wide results and caveats: Immune responses induced by the vaccine were seen in 93.3% of patients, spanning multiple MHC alleles.

Here immunoSEQ multiplex PCR was the method, and the copy in TCRdb shows in-frame clones only, minus some. The repertoire consists of tens of thousands of clones, with roughly 91% occurring once and the leading ten covering around 6%. The time point denotes: week 11, during vaccination. Vaccination used 300 ug of mutant IDH1 20-mer peptide per dose, with topical imiquimod. The chain recombines TRBV29-1 with TRBJ2-3, with 9 bases matching TRBD2. The source of this sequence is a woman aged 40 to 50 with glioma. This sample comprised PBMCs, obtained from a glioma patient whose treatment included an IDH1 peptide vaccine. DNA of the CDR3: TGCAGCTCTCGGCCTAGCGGGACAAGGGCGGATACGCAGTATTTT. Translated, it gives CSSRPSGTRADTQYF.